This T cell receptor (beta chain) was sequenced during a study of T-cell memory formation after mild COVID-19. This clonotype has just a few counts. Its target is not known. TCR alpha and TCR beta cDNA libraries carrying sample barcodes and UMIs came from 5'RACE with constant-segment primers. TCRdb analysed the 5' RACE reads with MiXCR anew, one entry per CDR3 protein. This table holds fewer than 650,000 distinct CDR3 sequences, roughly 22% found once. Study conclusions and caveats: Pre-infection memory carried some responding clones, suggesting that cross-reactive memory joined. Clones shrinking from day 15 to 85 showed even CD4/CD8 mixes; later expanders tilted CD4+.

Germline-derived CDR1 and CDR2 are SGHRS and YFSETQ. The ends were cut back, 4 bases at V and 2 bases at J, with 14 bases in the middle. The CDR3 length is 15 residues. The receptor was isolated from an adult woman who had mild COVID-19 (a few samples of this study predate the infection). Cell type and time point are not known. The specimen sequenced was PBMCs or a T cell subset sorted from them (not recorded which). The chain employs TRBV5-1 and TRBJ2-3; weak D call: TRBD1 (6 bases). The CDR3 spells CASSPTGHDTDTQYF. The CDR3 DNA sequence: TGCGCCAGCAGCCCCACGGGACACGACACAGATACGCAGTATTTT.